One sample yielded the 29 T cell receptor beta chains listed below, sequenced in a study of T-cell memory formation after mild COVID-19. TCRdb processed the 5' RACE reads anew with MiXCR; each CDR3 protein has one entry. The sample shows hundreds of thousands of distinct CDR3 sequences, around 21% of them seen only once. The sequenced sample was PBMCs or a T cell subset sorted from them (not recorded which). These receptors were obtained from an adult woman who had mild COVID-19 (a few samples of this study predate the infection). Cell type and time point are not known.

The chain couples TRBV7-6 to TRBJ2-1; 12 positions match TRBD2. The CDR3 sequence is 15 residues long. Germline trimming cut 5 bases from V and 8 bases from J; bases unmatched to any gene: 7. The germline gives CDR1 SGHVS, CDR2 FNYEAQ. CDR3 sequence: CASSTWTSGKDEQFF. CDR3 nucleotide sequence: TGTGCCAGCAGCACGTGGACTAGCGGGAAGGATGAGCAGTTCTTC.

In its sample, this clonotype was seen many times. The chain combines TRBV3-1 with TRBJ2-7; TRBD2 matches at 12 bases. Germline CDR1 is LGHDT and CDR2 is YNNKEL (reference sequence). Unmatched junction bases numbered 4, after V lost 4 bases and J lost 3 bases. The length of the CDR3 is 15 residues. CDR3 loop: CASSRGLAGNYEQYF. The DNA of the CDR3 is TGTGCCAGCAGCCGTGGACTAGCGGGGAACTACGAGCAGTACTTC.

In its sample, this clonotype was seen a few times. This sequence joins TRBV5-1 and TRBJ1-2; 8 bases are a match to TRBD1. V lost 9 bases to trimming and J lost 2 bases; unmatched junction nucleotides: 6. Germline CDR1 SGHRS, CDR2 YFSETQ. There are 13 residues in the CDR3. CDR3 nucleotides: TGCGCCACCTCGGACAGGGAGAACTATGGCTACACCTTC. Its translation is CATSDRENYGYTF.

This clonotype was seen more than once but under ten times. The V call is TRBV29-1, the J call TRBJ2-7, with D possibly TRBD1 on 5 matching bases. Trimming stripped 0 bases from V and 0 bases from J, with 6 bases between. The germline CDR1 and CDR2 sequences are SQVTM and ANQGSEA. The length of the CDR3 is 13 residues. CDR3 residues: CSVEDGHSYEQYF. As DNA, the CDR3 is TGCAGCGTTGAAGATGGACACTCCTACGAGCAGTACTTC.

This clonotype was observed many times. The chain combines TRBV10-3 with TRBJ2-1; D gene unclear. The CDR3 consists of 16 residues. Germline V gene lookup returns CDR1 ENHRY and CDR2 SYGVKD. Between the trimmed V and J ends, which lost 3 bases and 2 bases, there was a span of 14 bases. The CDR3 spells CAISEFRDPTYNEQFF. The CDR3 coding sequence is TGTGCCATCAGTGAATTTAGAGATCCGACCTACAATGAGCAGTTCTTC.

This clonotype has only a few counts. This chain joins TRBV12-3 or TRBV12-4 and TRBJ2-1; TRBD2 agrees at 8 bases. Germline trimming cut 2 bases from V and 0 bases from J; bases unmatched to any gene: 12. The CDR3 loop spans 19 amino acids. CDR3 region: CASSLRTGGPVNSYNEQFF. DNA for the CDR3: TGTGCCAGCAGTTTAAGGACGGGGGGGCCAGTTAACTCCTACAATGAGCAGTTCTTC.

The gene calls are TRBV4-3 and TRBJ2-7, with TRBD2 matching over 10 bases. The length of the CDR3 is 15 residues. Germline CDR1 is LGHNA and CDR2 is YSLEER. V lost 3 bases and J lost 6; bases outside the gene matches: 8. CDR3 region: CASSHESGRVSEQYF. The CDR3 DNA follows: TGCGCCAGCAGCCATGAGAGCGGGAGGGTAAGCGAGCAGTACTTC.

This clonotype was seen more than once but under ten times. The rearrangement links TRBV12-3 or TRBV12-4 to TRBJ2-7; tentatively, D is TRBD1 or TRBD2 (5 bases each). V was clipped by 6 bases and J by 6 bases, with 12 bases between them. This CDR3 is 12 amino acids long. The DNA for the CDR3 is TGTGCCAGCAGACTTGGGGGTGGCGAGCAGTACTTC. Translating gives CASRLGGGEQYF.

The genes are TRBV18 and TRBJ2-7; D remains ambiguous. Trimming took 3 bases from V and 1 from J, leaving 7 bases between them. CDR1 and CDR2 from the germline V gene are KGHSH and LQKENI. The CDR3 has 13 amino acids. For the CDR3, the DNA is TGTGCCAGCTCACCTAAAAGTTCCTACGAGCAGTACTTC. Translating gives CASSPKSSYEQYF.

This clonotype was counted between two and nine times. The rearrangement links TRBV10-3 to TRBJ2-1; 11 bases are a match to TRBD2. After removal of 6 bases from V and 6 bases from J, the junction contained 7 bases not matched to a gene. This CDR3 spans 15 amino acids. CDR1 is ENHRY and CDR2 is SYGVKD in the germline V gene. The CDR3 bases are TGTGCCATCAGACCTACTAGCGGGAGTATCAATGAGCAGTTCTTC. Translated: CAIRPTSGSINEQFF.

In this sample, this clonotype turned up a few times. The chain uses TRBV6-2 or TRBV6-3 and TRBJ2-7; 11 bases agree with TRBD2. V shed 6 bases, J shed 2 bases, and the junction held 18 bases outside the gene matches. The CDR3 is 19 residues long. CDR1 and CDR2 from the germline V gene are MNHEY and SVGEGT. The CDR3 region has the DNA TGTGCCAGCAGACCCGCGGTAGCGGGAGGGCCAGGGTTTACCTACGAGCAGTACTTC. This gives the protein CASRPAVAGGPGFTYEQYF.

The CDR3, as DNA: TGTGCCAGCAGCTTGAATCCCAGCGGGTCAGAGACCCAGTACTTC. It yields the protein CASSLNPSGSETQYF. The rearrangement uses TRBV5-4 and TRBJ2-5, with a possible D match to TRBD2 (6 bases). CDR1 and CDR2 from the germline V gene are SGHNT and YYREEE (reference sequence). Trimming took off 1 base at V and 4 bases at J, with 14 bases between the two ends. The CDR3 runs to 15 residues.

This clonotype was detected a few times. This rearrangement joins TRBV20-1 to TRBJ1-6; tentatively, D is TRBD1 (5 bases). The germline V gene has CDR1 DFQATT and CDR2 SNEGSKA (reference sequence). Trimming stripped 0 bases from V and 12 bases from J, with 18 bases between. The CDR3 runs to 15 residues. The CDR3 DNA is TGCAGTGCTAGAGACCCCGGGACGGGGCTAGGACCCCTCCACTTT. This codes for CSARDPGTGLGPLHF.

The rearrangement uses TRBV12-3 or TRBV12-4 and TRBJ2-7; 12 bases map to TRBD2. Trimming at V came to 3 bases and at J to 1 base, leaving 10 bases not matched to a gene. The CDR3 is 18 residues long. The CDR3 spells CASSFWGTSGRQSYEQYF. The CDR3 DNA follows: TGTGCCAGCAGTTTCTGGGGCACTAGCGGGAGGCAGTCCTACGAGCAGTACTTC.

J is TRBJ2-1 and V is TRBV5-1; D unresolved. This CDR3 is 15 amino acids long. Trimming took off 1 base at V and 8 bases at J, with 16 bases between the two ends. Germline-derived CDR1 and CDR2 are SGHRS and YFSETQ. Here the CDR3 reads CASSLNRPPFDEQFF. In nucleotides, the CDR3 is TGCGCCAGCAGCTTGAACAGACCCCCTTTCGATGAGCAGTTCTTC.

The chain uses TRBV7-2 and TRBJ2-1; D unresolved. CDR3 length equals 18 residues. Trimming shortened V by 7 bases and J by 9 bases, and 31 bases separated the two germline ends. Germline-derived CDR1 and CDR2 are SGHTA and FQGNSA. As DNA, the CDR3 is TGTGCCAGCAACCAACCGCTCAGCCGGCCAGGAATCAGGAGTGAGCAGTTCTTC. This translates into CASNQPLSRPGIRSEQFF.

The CDR3 loop is CASSVLPGQGDNEQFF. CDR3 nucleotide sequence: TGTGCCAGCAGCGTACTTCCGGGACAGGGTGACAATGAGCAGTTCTTC. This chain connects TRBV7-6 to TRBJ2-1, with 9 nucleotides matching TRBD1. Germline V gene lookup returns CDR1 SGHVS and CDR2 FNYEAQ. Unmatched junction bases numbered 10, after V lost 5 bases and J lost 5 bases. CDR3 length: 16 residues.

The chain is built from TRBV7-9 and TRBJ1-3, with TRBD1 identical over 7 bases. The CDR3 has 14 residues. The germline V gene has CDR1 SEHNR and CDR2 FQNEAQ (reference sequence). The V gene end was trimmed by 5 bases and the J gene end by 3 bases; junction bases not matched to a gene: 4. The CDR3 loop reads CASSPDRVGNTIYF. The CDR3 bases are TGTGCCAGCAGCCCCGACAGGGTTGGAAACACCATATATTTT. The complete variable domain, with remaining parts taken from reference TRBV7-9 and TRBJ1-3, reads DTGVSQNPRHKITKRGQNVTFRCDPISEHNRLYWYRQTLGQGPEFLTYFQNEAQLEKSRLLSDRFSAERPKGSFSTLEIQRTEQGDSAMYLCASSPDRVGNTIYFGEGSWLTVV.

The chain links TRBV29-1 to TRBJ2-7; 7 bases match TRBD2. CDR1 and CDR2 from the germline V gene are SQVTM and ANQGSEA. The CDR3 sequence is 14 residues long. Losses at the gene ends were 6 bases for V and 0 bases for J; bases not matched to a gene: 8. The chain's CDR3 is CSVAGGGSSYEQYF. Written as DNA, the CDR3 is TGCAGCGTCGCCGGGGGAGGGAGCTCCTACGAGCAGTACTTC.

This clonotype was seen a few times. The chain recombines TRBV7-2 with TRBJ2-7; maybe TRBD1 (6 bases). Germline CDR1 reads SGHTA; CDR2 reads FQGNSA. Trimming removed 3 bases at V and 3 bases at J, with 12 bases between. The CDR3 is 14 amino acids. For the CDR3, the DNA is TGTGCCAGCAGCTTTGATCCGACAGGCTACGAGCAGTACTTC. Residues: CASSFDPTGYEQYF.

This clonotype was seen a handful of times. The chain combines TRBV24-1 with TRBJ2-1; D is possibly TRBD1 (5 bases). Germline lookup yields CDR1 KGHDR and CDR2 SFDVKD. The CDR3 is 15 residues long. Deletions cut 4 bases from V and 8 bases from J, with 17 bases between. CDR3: CATSDVPTGLDEQFF. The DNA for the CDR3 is TGTGCCACCAGTGACGTGCCCACAGGATTGGATGAGCAGTTCTTC.

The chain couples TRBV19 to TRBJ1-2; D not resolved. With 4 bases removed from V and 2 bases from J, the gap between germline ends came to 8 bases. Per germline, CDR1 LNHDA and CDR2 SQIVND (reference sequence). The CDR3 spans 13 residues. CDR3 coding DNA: TGTGCCAGTAGTACCAACGGGAACTATGGCTACACCTTC. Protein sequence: CASSTNGNYGYTF.

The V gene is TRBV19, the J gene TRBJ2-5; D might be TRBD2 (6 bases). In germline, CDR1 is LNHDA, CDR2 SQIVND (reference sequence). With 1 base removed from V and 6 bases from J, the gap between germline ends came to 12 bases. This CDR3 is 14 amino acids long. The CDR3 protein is CASSIGGGSKTQYF. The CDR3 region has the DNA TGTGCCAGTAGTATAGGTGGAGGGAGTAAGACCCAGTACTTC.

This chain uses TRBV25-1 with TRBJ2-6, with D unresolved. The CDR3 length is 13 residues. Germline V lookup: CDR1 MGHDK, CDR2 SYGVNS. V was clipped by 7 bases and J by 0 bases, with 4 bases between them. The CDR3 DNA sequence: TGTGCCAGCACTAGCTCTGGGGCCAACGTCCTGACTTTC. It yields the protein CASTSSGANVLTF. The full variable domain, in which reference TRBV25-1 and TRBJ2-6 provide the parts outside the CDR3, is EADIYQTPRYLVIGTGKKITLECSQTMGHDKMYWYQQDPGMELHLIHYSYGVNSTEKGDLSSESTVSRIRTEHFPLTLESARPSHTSQYLCASTSSGANVLTFGAGSRLTVL.

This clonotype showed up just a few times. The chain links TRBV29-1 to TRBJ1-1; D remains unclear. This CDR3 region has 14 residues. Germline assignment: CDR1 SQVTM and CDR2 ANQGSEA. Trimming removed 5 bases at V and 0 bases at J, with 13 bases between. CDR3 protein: CSVSGLRLNTEAFF. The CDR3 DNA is TGCAGCGTTTCAGGTTTAAGGCTGAACACTGAAGCTTTCTTT.

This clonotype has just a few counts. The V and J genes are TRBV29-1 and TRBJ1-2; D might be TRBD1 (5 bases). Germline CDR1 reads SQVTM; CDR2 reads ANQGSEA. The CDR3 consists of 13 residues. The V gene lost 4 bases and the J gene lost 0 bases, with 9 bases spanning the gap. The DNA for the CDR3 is TGCAGCGTTGCGCAGGGTCCTAACTATGGCTACACCTTC. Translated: CSVAQGPNYGYTF.

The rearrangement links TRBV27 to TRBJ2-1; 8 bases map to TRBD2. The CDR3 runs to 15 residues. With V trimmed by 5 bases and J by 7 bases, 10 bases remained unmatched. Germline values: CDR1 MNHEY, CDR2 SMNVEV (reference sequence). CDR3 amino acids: CASSDYAGGGNEQFF. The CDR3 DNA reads TGTGCCAGCAGTGACTACGCGGGCGGGGGGAATGAGCAGTTCTTC.

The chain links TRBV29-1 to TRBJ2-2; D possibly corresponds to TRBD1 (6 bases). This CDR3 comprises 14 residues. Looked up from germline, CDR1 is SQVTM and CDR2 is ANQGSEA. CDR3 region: CSVLQGPYTGELFF. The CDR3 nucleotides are TGCAGTGTCCTCCAGGGGCCCTACACCGGGGAGCTGTTTTTT.

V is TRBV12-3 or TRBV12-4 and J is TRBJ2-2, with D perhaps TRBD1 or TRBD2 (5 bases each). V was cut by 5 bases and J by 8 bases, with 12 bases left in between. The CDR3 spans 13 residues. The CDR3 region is CASSQGSGGELFF. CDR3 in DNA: TGTGCCAGCAGTCAGGGAAGCGGAGGGGAGCTGTTTTTT.